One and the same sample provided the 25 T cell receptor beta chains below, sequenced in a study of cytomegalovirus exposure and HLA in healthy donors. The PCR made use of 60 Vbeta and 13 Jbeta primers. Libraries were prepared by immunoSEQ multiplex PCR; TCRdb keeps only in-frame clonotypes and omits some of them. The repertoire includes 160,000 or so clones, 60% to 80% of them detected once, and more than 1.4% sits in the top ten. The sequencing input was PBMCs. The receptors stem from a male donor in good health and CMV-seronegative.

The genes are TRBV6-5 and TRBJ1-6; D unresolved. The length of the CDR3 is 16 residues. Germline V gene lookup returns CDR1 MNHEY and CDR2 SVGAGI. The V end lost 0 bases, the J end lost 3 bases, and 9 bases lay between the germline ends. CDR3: CASSYSRRNYNSPLHF. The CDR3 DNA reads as TGTGCCAGCAGTTACTCGCGGCGGAACTATAATTCACCCCTCCACTTT.

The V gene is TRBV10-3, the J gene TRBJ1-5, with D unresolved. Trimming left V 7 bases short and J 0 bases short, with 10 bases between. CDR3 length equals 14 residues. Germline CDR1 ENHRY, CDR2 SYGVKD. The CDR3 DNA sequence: TGTGCCATCAAGCACGATGATAGCAATCAGCCCCAGCATTTT. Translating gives CAIKHDDSNQPQHF.

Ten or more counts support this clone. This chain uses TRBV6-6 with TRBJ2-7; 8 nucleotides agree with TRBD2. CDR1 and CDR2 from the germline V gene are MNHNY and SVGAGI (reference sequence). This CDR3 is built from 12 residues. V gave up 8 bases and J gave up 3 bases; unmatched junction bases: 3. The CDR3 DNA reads TGTGCCAGCGGGACTAGTCTCTACGAGCAGTACTTC. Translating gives CASGTSLYEQYF.

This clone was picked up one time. The CDR3 bases are TGCGCCAGCAGCTTGGGGGGCAGAAGCACAGATACGCAGTATTTT. Encoded protein: CASSLGGRSTDTQYF. The chain joins TRBV5-1 to TRBJ2-3; D is perhaps TRBD1 (5 bases). The CDR3 contains 15 residues. Deletions cut 0 bases from V and 0 bases from J, with 8 bases between. Germline values: CDR1 SGHRS, CDR2 YFSETQ.

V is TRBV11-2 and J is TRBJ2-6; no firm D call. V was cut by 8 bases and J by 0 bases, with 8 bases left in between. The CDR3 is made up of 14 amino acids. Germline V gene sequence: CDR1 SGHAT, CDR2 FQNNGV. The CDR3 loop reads CASSVDSGANVLTF. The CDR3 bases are TGTGCCAGCTCGGTAGACTCTGGGGCCAACGTCCTGACTTTC.

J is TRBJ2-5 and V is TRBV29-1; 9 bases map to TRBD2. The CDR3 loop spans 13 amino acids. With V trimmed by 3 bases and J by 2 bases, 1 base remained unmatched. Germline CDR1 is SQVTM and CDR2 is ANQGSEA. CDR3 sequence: CSVETSGQETQYF. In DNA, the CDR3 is TGCAGCGTTGAGACTAGCGGACAAGAGACCCAGTACTTC.

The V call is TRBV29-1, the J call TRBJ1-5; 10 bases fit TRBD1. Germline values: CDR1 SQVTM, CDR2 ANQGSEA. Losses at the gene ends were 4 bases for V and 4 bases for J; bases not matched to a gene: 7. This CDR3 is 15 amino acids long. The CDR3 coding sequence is TGCAGCGTTGCCCCGGGACAGGGGCTTAATCAGCCCCAGCATTTT. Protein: CSVAPGQGLNQPQHF.

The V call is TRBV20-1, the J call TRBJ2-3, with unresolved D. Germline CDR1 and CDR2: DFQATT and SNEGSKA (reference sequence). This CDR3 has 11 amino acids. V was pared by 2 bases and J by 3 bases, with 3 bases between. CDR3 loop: CSARSTDTQYF. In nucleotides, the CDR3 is TGCAGTGCTAGATCTACAGATACGCAGTATTTT.

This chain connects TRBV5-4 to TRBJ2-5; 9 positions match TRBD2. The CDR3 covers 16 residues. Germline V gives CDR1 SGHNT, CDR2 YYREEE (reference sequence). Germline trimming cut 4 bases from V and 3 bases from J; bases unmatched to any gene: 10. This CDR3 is CASSREAGGPEETQYF. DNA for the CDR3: TGTGCCAGCAGCCGGGAGGCGGGGGGGCCTGAAGAGACCCAGTACTTC. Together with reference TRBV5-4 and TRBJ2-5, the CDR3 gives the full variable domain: ETGVTQSPTHLIKTRGQQVTLRCSSQSGHNTVSWYQQALGQGPQFIFQYYREEENGRGNFPPRFSGLQFPNYSSELNVNALELDDSALYLCASSREAGGPEETQYFGPGTRLLVL.

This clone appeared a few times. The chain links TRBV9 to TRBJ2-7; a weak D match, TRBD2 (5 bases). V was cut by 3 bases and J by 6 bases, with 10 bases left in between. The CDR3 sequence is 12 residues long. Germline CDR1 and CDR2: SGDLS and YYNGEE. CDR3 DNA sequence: TGTGCCAGCAGCGGCAGCGGATTCGAGCAGTACTTC. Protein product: CASSGSGFEQYF. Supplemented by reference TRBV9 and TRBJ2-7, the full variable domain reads DSGVTQTPKHLITATGQRVTLRCSPRSGDLSVYWYQQSLDQGLQFLIQYYNGEERAKGNILERFSAQQFPDLHSELNLSSLELGDSALYFCASSGSGFEQYFGPGTRLTVT.

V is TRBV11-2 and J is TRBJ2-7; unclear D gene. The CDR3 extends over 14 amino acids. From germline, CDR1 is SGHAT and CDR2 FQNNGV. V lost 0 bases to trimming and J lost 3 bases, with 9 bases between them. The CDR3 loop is CASSLDVTSYEQYF. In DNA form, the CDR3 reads TGTGCCAGCAGCTTAGATGTGACAAGCTACGAGCAGTACTTC.

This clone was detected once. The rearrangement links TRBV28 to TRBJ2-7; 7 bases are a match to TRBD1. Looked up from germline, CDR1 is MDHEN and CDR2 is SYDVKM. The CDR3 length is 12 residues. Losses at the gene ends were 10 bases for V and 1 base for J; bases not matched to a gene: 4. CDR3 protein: CATKTGSYEQYF. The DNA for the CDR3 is TGTGCCACGAAGACAGGGTCCTACGAGCAGTACTTC.

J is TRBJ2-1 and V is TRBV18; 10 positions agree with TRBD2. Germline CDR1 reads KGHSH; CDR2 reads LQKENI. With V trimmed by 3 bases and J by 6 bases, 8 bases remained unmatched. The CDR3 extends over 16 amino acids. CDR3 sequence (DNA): TGTGCCAGCTCACCTCCGGGACTAGCGACTCGCAATGAGCAGTTCTTC. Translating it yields CASSPPGLATRNEQFF.

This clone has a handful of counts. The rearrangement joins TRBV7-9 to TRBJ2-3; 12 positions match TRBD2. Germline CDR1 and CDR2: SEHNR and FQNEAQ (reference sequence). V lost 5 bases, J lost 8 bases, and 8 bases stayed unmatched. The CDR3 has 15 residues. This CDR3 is CASSPSLAGGTTQYF. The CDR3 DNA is TGTGCCAGCAGCCCGAGCCTAGCGGGGGGGACTACGCAGTATTTT.

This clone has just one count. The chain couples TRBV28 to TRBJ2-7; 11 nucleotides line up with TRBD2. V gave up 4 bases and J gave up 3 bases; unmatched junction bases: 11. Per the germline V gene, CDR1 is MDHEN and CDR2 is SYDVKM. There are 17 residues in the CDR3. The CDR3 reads CASSSGTSGSYFYEQYF. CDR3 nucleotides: TGTGCCAGCAGTTCCGGGACTAGCGGTTCTTATTTCTACGAGCAGTACTTC.

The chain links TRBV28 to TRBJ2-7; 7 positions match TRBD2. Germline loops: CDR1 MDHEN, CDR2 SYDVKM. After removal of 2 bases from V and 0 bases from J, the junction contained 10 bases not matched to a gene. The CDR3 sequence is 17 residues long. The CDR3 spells CASSLRAGDVSSYEQYF. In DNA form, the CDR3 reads TGTGCCAGCAGTTTAAGGGCGGGGGACGTGAGCTCCTACGAGCAGTACTTC.

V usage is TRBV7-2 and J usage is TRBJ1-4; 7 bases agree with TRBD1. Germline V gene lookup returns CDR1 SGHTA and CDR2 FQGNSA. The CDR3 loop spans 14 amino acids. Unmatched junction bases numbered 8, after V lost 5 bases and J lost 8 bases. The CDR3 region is CASSMTGSGEKLFF. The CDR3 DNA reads TGTGCCAGCAGCATGACAGGGTCTGGGGAAAAACTGTTTTTT.

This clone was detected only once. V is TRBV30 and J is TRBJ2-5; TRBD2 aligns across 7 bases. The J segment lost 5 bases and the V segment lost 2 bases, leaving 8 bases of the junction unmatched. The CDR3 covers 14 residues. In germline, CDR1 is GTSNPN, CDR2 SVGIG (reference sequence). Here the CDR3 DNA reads TGTGCCTGGAGTCCGACGGGACTAAAGGAGACCCAGTACTTC. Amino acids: CAWSPTGLKETQYF.

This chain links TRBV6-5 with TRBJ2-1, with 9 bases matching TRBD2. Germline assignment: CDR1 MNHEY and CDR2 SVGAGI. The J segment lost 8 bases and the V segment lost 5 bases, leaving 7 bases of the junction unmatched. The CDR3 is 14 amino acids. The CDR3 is CASSPGLASDEQFF. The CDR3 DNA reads TGTGCCAGCAGTCCGGGACTAGCCTCCGATGAGCAGTTCTTC.

CDR3 sequence: CASNRDRGNYGYTF. The DNA of the CDR3 is TGTGCCAGCAACAGGGACAGGGGAAACTATGGCTACACCTTC. The chain uses TRBV5-5 and TRBJ1-2; 10 bases line up with TRBD1. The CDR3 length is 14 residues. From germline, CDR1 is SGHKS and CDR2 YYEKEE (reference sequence). The V gene end was trimmed by 6 bases and the J gene end by 2 bases; junction bases not matched to a gene: 4.

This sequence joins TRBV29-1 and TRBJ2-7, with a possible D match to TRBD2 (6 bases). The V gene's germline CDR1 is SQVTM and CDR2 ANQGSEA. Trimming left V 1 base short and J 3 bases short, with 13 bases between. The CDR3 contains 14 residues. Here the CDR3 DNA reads TGCAGCGTTGAAGGGTCTGGGGAGGACTACGAGCAGTACTTC. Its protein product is CSVEGSGEDYEQYF.

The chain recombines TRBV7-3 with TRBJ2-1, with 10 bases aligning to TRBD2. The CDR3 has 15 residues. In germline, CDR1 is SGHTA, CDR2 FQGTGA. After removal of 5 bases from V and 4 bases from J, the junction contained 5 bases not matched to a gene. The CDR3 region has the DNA TGTGCCAGCAGCCCCTTTAGCGGGGGGTACAATGAGCAGTTCTTC. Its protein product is CASSPFSGGYNEQFF.

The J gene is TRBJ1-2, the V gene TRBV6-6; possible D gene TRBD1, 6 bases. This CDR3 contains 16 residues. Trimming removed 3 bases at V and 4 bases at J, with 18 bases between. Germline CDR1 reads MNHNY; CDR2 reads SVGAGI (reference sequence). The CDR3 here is CASSYSTRGRGYGYTF. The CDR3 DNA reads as TGTGCCAGCAGTTATTCCACCCGTGGCAGGGGCTATGGCTACACCTTC.

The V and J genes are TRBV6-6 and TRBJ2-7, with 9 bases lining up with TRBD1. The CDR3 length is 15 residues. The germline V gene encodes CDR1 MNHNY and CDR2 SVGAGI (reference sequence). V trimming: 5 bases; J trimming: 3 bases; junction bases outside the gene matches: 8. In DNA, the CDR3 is TGTGCCAGCAGTGACCCCGGGACAGGGAGCTACGAGCAGTACTTC. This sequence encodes CASSDPGTGSYEQYF.

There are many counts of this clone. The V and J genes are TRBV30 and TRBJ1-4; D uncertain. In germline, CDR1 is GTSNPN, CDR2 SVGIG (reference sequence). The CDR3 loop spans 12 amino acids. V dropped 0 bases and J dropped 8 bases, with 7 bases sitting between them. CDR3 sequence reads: CAWSVLVEKLFF. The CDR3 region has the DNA TGTGCCTGGAGTGTACTTGTAGAAAAACTGTTTTTT. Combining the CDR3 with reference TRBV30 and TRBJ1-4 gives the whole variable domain SQTIHQWPATLVQPVGSPLSLECTVEGTSNPNLYWYRQAAGRGLQLLFYSVGIGQISSEVPQNLSASRPQDRQFILSSKKLLLSDSGFYLCAWSVLVEKLFFGSGTQLSVL.